This T cell receptor beta chain was documented in a study of human versus mouse CDR3 diversity and MHC coevolution. At the level of the study: Between roughly 0.6 x 10^7 and 1.7 x 10^7 valid reads came from each sample. Whole-study results and caveats: Human CDR3s averaged more deletions and insertions than mouse CDR3s. Clonal inequality was lowest in most of the three human donors.

Cells were CD45RO-negative CD62L-positive naive CD4 T cells sorted from PBMCs. Comment on this clone: What it binds is unknown.

The CDR3 extends over 15 amino acids. Germline CDR1 reads SGHRS; CDR2 reads YFSETQ. Trimming removed 0 bases at V and 0 bases at J, with 6 bases between. Assay: immunoSEQ multiplex PCR; the TCRdb copy retains only in-frame clones and omits some. The repertoire holds about 60,000 clones, with around 94% as singletons. The sequenced sample consisted of naive CD4+ T cells from blood. Subset indicated: CD45RO-negative CD62L-positive naive CD4 T cells. V and J are TRBV5-1 and TRBJ1-4; D not resolved. This sequence was found in a person aged 55 to 69 in good health. The CDR3 sequence is CASSLASATNEKLFF. The CDR3 nucleotides read TGCGCCAGCAGCTTGGCCAGTGCAACTAATGAAAAACTGTTTTTT.